This T cell receptor (beta chain) was observed in a study of shared clonotypes between healthy human individuals. Germline V gives CDR1 KGHSH, CDR2 LQKENI. The CDR3 sequence is 15 residues long. V was shortened by 4 bases and J by 5 bases, with 18 bases between the two germline ends. This clone was seen just once. Its specificity is not known. Broader study findings: Clonotypes that were shared across several donors made up around 5% of naive CD4 clonotypes. Rarefaction showed that sequencing of sorted subsets was incomplete (despite large depth).

CD4+ cell separation produced CD45RA+ naive and CD45RA-negative memory subsets. This table comes from immunoSEQ multiplex PCR, and its TCRdb copy is limited to in-frame clones, with some not included. Of some 2,500,000 clones listed, under 95% are singletons. The sample consisted of naive CD4+ T cells from PBMCs. Subset of the sample: CD45RA+ positively selected. This TCR derives from a man between 18 and 29 years old in good health. Some clones in this sample may be carry-over from other donors' samples. The V and J genes are TRBV18 and TRBJ2-7; tentative D call: TRBD1 (5 bases). The DNA for the CDR3 is TGTGCCAGCTCACTTTCCAGGGTTGCCTTGAACGAGCAGTACTTC. It is translated as CASSLSRVALNEQYF.